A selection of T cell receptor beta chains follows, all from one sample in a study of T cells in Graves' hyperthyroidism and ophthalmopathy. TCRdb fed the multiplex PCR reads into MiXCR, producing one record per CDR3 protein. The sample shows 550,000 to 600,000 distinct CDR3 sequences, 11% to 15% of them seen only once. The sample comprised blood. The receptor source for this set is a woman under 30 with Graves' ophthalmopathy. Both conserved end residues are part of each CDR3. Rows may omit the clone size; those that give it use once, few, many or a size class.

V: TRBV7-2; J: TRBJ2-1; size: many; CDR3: CASSSQTSGSDEQFF
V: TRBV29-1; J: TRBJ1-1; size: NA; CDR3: CSVECWDGRYEAFF
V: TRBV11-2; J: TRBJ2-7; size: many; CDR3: CASSTDGLYEQYF
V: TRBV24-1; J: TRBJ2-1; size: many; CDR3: CATSDQLAGHHNEQFF
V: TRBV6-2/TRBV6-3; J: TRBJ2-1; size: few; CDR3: CASSYPQSYNEQFF
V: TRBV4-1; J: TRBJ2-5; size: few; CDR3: CASSQVGLKETQYF
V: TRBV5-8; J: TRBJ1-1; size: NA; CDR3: CASSLRGRWGNTEAFF
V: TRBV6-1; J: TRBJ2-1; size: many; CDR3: CATLGSGVYNEQFF
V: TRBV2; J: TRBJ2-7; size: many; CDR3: CASSDVLPYEQYF
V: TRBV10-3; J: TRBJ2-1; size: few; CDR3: CAIMRTSGSNEQFF
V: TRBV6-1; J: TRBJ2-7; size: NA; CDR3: CATRTSYEQYF
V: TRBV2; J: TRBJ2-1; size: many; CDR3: CASSRGLAGPTYNEQFF
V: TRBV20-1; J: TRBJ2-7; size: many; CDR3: CSARARTGGFYEQYF
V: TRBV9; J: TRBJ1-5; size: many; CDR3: CASTAARGITEPQHF
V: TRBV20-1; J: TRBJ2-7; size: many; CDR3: CSARPPSSDSYEQYF
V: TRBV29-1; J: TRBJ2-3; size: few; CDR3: CSAGGASSTDTQYF
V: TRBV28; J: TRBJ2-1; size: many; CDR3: CASRGMGSYNEQFF
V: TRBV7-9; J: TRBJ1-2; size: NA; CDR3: CASSKVPADPNYGYTF
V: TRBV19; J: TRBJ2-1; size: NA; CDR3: CASSMTSGNLVYEQFF
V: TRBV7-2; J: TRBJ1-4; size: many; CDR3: CASSPQTGGGEKLFF
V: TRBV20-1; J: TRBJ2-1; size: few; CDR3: CSARLAFGSYNEQFF
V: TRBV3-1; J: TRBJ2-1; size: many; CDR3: CASSSGTWDNEQFF
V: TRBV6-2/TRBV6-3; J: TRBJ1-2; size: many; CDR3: CASRPDSFYGYTF
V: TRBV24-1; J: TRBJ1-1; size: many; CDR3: CATSAPGVTEAFF
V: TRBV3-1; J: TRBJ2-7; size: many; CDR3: CASSRRGPGGTYEQYF
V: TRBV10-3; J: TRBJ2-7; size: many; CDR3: CAISEGRGNHEQYF
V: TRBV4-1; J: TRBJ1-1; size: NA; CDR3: CASSQPTGPTEAFF
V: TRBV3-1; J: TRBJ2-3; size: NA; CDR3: CTSSPDMAGTRDTQYF